Listed below are T cell receptor beta chains from one sample, sequenced in a study of control samples from healthy donors and cancer patients. Libraries were prepared by immunoSEQ multiplex PCR; TCRdb keeps only in-frame clonotypes and omits some of them. The sample carries fewer than 85,000 clones, over 90% recorded once. The material sequenced was blood. These receptors were obtained from a woman in her twenties or thirties in good health. The CDR3 runs from the conserved cysteine through the conserved F or W. Fields, in order: D gene, J gene, CDR3 length, V gene, CDR3 protein, CDR3 DNA. D genes are given only for firm matches.

D gene: .; J gene: TRBJ1-1; CDR3 length: 13; V gene: TRBV18; CDR3 protein: CASSSGVNTEAFF; CDR3 DNA: TGTGCCAGCTCATCAGGGGTTAACACTGAAGCTTTCTTT
D gene: TRBD2; J gene: TRBJ2-5; CDR3 length: 17; V gene: TRBV5-1; CDR3 protein: CASSLRLAGGNQETQYF; CDR3 DNA: TGCGCCAGCAGCTTAAGACTAGCGGGGGGGAACCAAGAGACCCAGTACTTC
D gene: .; J gene: TRBJ2-2; CDR3 length: 13; V gene: TRBV19; CDR3 protein: CASSTQGAGELFF; CDR3 DNA: TGTGCCAGTAGTACACAGGGAGCCGGGGAGCTGTTTTTT
D gene: .; J gene: TRBJ1-2; CDR3 length: 16; V gene: TRBV11-3; CDR3 protein: CASSLDSYRGFYGYTF; CDR3 DNA: TGTGCCAGCAGCTTAGATTCTTACCGGGGATTCTATGGCTACACCTTC
D gene: .; J gene: TRBJ1-3; CDR3 length: 15; V gene: TRBV11-1; CDR3 protein: CASSLLVGSGNTIYF; CDR3 DNA: TGTGCCAGCAGCTTGCTTGTCGGATCTGGAAACACCATATATTTT
D gene: .; J gene: TRBJ2-2; CDR3 length: 17; V gene: TRBV7-8; CDR3 protein: CASSSTHSSGHTGELFF; CDR3 DNA: TGTGCCAGCAGCTCCACCCATTCTTCGGGACACACCGGGGAGCTGTTTTTT
D gene: .; J gene: TRBJ1-1; CDR3 length: 15; V gene: TRBV3-1/TRBV3-2; CDR3 protein: CASSQVGGVNTEAFF; CDR3 DNA: TGTGCCAGCAGCCAAGTCGGAGGGGTGAACACTGAAGCTTTCTTT
D gene: .; J gene: TRBJ1-6; CDR3 length: 12; V gene: TRBV19; CDR3 protein: CASNTGGAPLHF; CDR3 DNA: TGTGCCTCCAACACGGGGGGGGCACCCCTCCACTTT
D gene: .; J gene: TRBJ2-5; CDR3 length: 14; V gene: TRBV18; CDR3 protein: CASSRNRDGETQYF; CDR3 DNA: TGTGCCAGCTCTCGAAACCGGGACGGAGAGACCCAGTACTTC
D gene: .; J gene: TRBJ1-1; CDR3 length: 15; V gene: TRBV5-1; CDR3 protein: CASSLAVRHHTEAFF; CDR3 DNA: TGCGCCAGCAGCTTGGCCGTACGACACCACACTGAAGCTTTCTTT
D gene: .; J gene: TRBJ2-2; CDR3 length: 16; V gene: TRBV11-2; CDR3 protein: CASSQRTNRRTGELFF; CDR3 DNA: TGTGCCAGCAGCCAACGGACAAATAGAAGAACCGGGGAGCTGTTTTTT
D gene: TRBD1; J gene: TRBJ1-2; CDR3 length: 14; V gene: TRBV11-2; CDR3 protein: CASSFQGGNYGYTF; CDR3 DNA: TGTGCCAGCAGCTTTCAGGGGGGGAACTATGGCTACACCTTC
D gene: TRBD2; J gene: TRBJ2-7; CDR3 length: 14; V gene: TRBV2; CDR3 protein: CATTGGGGGYEQYF; CDR3 DNA: TGTGCCACTACGGGCGGCGGGGGGGGGTACGAGCAGTACTTC
D gene: TRBD2; J gene: TRBJ2-2; CDR3 length: 15; V gene: TRBV9; CDR3 protein: CASSPLAGGTGELFF; CDR3 DNA: TGTGCCAGCAGCCCCCTTGCGGGGGGTACCGGGGAGCTGTTTTTT
D gene: TRBD1; J gene: TRBJ1-5; CDR3 length: 13; V gene: TRBV7-9; CDR3 protein: CASYGTGDQPQHF; CDR3 DNA: TGTGCCTCTTATGGGACAGGGGACCAGCCCCAGCATTTT
D gene: TRBD1; J gene: TRBJ2-5; CDR3 length: 17; V gene: TRBV3-1/TRBV3-2; CDR3 protein: CASSREGRWQGVKTQYF; CDR3 DNA: TGTGCCAGCAGCCGTGAGGGCCGGTGGCAGGGGGTAAAGACCCAGTACTTC
D gene: .; J gene: TRBJ2-1; CDR3 length: 15; V gene: TRBV24-1; CDR3 protein: CATSAWDGLANEQFF; CDR3 DNA: TGTGCCACCAGTGCGTGGGACGGGTTGGCCAATGAGCAGTTCTTC
D gene: .; J gene: TRBJ1-2; CDR3 length: 12; V gene: TRBV6-6; CDR3 protein: CASSYLEAGYTF; CDR3 DNA: TGTGCCAGCAGTTACTTGGAGGCTGGCTACACCTTC